This TCR beta chain derives from a study of identical twins. TCRdb redid the calling of the 5' RACE reads with MiXCR, one entry per CDR3 protein. In the table there are 250,000 to 300,000 distinct CDR3 sequences, roughly 10% of which are singletons. Germline V gene lookup returns CDR1 SGHKS and CDR2 YYEKEE (reference sequence). This CDR3 is built from 14 residues. The ends lost 4 bases at V and 8 bases at J; junction bases unmatched: 6. These sequences were also reported in another study, on yellow fever vaccine responses in identical twins.

The sequencing input was CD8+ T cells sorted from blood. J is TRBJ2-1 and V is TRBV5-5, with 10 bases aligning to TRBD1. This TCR was sampled from a woman aged 18-29 years in good health. For the CDR3, the DNA is TGTGCCAGCAGCCCCGGGACAGGGGCCTATGAGCAGTTCTTC. It encodes CASSPGTGAYEQFF.